The present T cell receptor (beta chain) was sequenced within a study of shared clonotypes between healthy human individuals. V was shortened by 7 bases and J by 0 bases, with 24 bases between the two germline ends. CDR3 length equals 18 residues. The germline V gene has CDR1 MNHEY and CDR2 SMNVEV (reference sequence). CD45RO-negative CD8 cells positively selected for CCR7 made up the naive population, which excluded terminally differentiated effector memory CD45RA+ cells. The donor population consisted of healthy HIV-negative adults with no recent acute infections or vaccinations. Assay: immunoSEQ multiplex PCR; the TCRdb copy retains only in-frame clones and omits some. The table lists about 2 million clones, around 96% of them singletons.

The sequenced sample consisted of naive CD8+ T cells sorted from blood. The clonotype originates from a man aged 18 to 35 in good health. The chain employs TRBV27 and TRBJ1-1; perhaps TRBD1 as D (5 bases). DNA of the CDR3: TGTGCCAGCACCCGTCCCCGCGGGACGGAGATAATGAACACTGAAGCTTTCTTT. Residues: CASTRPRGTEIMNTEAFF.